This record looks at one T cell receptor beta chain sequence and its context. Antigen unknown. The data were obtained in a study of cytomegalovirus exposure and HLA in healthy donors. J gave up 6 bases and V 4 bases, and 13 bases lay outside the gene matches. The CDR3 has 16 amino acids. Germline V lookup: CDR1 SGDLS, CDR2 YYNGEE. Broader study findings: Cytomegalovirus-associated TCR beta chains were listed, numbering 150 to 200. Several of the most significant clusters appeared linked to common viral pathogens, based on a later analysis.

Primers: 60 Vbeta forward and 13 Jbeta reverse. Sequencing used immunoSEQ multiplex PCR; TCRdb keeps in-frame clones, though not all of them. The sample has over 70,000 clones, around two thirds seen once. The receptor was isolated from a human donor in good health. The gene calls are TRBV9 and TRBJ2-3; 8 nucleotides line up with TRBD1. Sequencing input: PBMCs. CDR3 residues: CASSPRGTGGRDTQYF. The CDR3 coding sequence is TGTGCCAGCAGCCCTAGGGGGACAGGAGGCCGGGATACGCAGTATTTT.